Listed below are T cell receptor beta chains from one sample, sequenced in a study of regulatory T cells in long-lasting Graves disease. TCRdb recomputed calls from the multiplex PCR reads with MiXCR, one row per CDR3 protein. The table records 700,000 or so distinct CDR3 sequences, 30% of them present only once. The sequencing here drew on peripheral blood mononuclear cells (PBMCs), taken when the disease was refractory, from a patient treated with antithyroid drugs. Receptors were obtained from a female donor with Graves disease. CDR3s include the opening cysteine and the closing phenylalanine or tryptophan.

TRBV28	TRBJ1-4	CASSIRLGKLFF
TRBV3-1	TRBJ2-5	CASSEGLAGEGETQYF
TRBV2	TRBJ2-5	CASSGAGKTSPSQYF
TRBV11-2	TRBJ2-5	CASSRGIAGEKETQYF
TRBV27	TRBJ1-2	CASSTGTDYYGYTF
TRBV9	TRBJ1-1	CASGVVGTGEAFF
TRBV28	TRBJ1-1	CASSSPQGTLNTEAFF
TRBV11-2	TRBJ1-1	CASSTFSGSTEAFF
TRBV19	TRBJ1-2	CASSMRDYGYTF
TRBV10-3	TRBJ2-7	CDIRGSRDRDEQYF
TRBV7-2	TRBJ1-1	CASSYRGYNTEAFF
TRBV11-2	TRBJ2-7	CASSDGPGPNSLEQYF
TRBV9	TRBJ1-1	CASSEQGQGTEAFF
TRBV11-2	TRBJ1-1	CASMVTGGTEAFF
TRBV24-1	TRBJ1-5	CATSDKQGRAKDYQPQHF
TRBV7-3	TRBJ2-6	CASSFRVGSGANVLTF
TRBV14	TRBJ1-2	CASSQERVHGYTF
TRBV6-2/TRBV6-3	TRBJ1-2	CASSYIFGSGDYGYTF
TRBV10-3	TRBJ2-7	CAISEGGRSYEQYF
TRBV2	TRBJ2-7	CASSRQGWFEQYF
TRBV20-1	TRBJ1-6	CSARGDRGGEPLHF
TRBV5-1	TRBJ2-2	CASSLPALAGGRGVGELFF
TRBV20-1	TRBJ1-6	CSAYRTGVNSPLHF
TRBV29-1	TRBJ1-1	CSVEDEDRVGTEAFF
TRBV28	TRBJ1-1	CASSFHTDGPEAFF
TRBV6-5	TRBJ2-7	CASSYSWSGSDSYEQYF
TRBV5-5	TRBJ2-7	CASSIMDQETQYF
TRBV11-2	TRBJ2-5	CASSLKRVLVKETQYF
TRBV27	TRBJ1-3	CASRTASGNTIYF
TRBV28	TRBJ1-5	CASSSPGRESNQPQHF
TRBV12-3/TRBV12-4	TRBJ2-5	CASMWVRGRPETQYF
TRBV27	TRBJ1-5	CASSSVGTGRHQPQHF
TRBV6-1	TRBJ1-5	CASLGLVQPQHF
TRBV2	TRBJ2-1	CASSEYRGPLNEQFF
TRBV29-1	TRBJ2-7	CSVPDRVYEQYF
TRBV20-1	TRBJ2-7	CSARVQGDGRYF
TRBV19	TRBJ1-1	CASSDRTGRTEAFF
TRBV4-1	TRBJ2-1	CASSQLTSSYNEQFF
TRBV3-1	TRBJ2-4	CASSLTSGADIQYF
TRBV7-6	TRBJ2-3	CASSLGAAGGTDTQYF
TRBV20-1	TRBJ2-7	CSARDFRGNGEQYF